Listed below are T cell receptor beta chains from one sample, sequenced in a study of beta chain features in type 1 diabetes. The data were produced by immunoSEQ multiplex PCR, yet TCRdb's version contains in-frame clones alone and is incomplete. In the table there are under 300,000 clones, around 26% of which are singletons. Material for sequencing was central memory CD4+ T cells from blood. These receptors originate from a young man in good health. The CDR3 runs from the conserved cysteine through the conserved F or W. D genes are given only for firm matches. Clone size is given for some rows only: seen once, a few or many times, or a class if the clone is expanded.

>.|TRBV6-6|12|TRBJ1-6|.
TGTGCCAGCAATATAGATAATTCACCCCTCCACTTT
CASNIDNSPLHF
>.|TRBV23-1|16|TRBJ1-4|many
TGCGCCAGCAGTCGACAGCCGGCGGCAACTAATGAAAAACTGTTTTTT
CASSRQPAATNEKLFF
>.|TRBV4-1|14|TRBJ2-1|once
TGCGCCAGCAGCCAAGATCTGTCCGGCCTAGGGCAGTTCTTC
CASSQDLSGLGQFF
>.|TRBV30|14|TRBJ2-5|many
TGTGCCTGGAGTGTACAACTGGGGGGAGAGACCCAGTACTTC
CAWSVQLGGETQYF
>TRBD2|TRBV5-1|15|TRBJ2-1|.
TGCGCCAGCAGCGGGGGACTACGAGACCCCAATGAGCAGTTCTTC
CASSGGLRDPNEQFF
>TRBD1|TRBV6-5|15|TRBJ1-4|.
TGTGCCAGCAGTTACCTGGACAGGGGAAGGGAAAAACTGTTTTTT
CASSYLDRGREKLFF
>.|TRBV28|13|TRBJ2-1|.
TGTGCCAGCAGTATCCCCGGGATTGATGAGCAGTTCTTC
CASSIPGIDEQFF
>.|TRBV7-2|15|TRBJ2-3|.
TGTGCCAGCAGCTTAGGACAGAGCGGCACAGATACGCAGTATTTT
CASSLGQSGTDTQYF
>TRBD2|TRBV28|15|TRBJ2-7|.
TGTGCCAGCAGTCCTCGGACTAGCGGGACCTACGAGCAGTACTTC
CASSPRTSGTYEQYF
>.|TRBV7-2|15|TRBJ2-5|.
TGTGCCAGCAGCTTTTCACTTACAATTCAAGAGACCCAGTACTTC
CASSFSLTIQETQYF
>TRBD1|TRBV10-3|15|TRBJ1-3|few
TGTGCCATTTGGATGGGACAGGGAGAAAGTAACACCATATATTTT
CAIWMGQGESNTIYF
>TRBD2|TRBV28|13|TRBJ2-5|.
TGTGCCACGGGGACTAGCGGCGAAGAGACCCAGTACTTC
CATGTSGEETQYF
>.|TRBV19|12|TRBJ2-5|few
TGTGCCAGTAGTAGGACCGGGGAGACCCAGTACTTC
CASSRTGETQYF
>TRBD1|TRBV7-2|15|TRBJ2-7|.
TGTGCCAGCAGCTCCCAACAGGGGGCGCGATACGAGCAGTACTTC
CASSSQQGARYEQYF
>TRBD2|TRBV6-1|15|TRBJ2-7|.
TGTGCCAGCAGTGAAAGGCTAGCGGGGGGCCACGAGCAGTACTTC
CASSERLAGGHEQYF
>TRBD2|TRBV30|16|TRBJ2-2|few
TGTGCCTGGAGACCTAGGAAGCGGGAGAACACCGGGGAGCTGTTTTTT
CAWRPRKRENTGELFF